These 22 T cell receptor beta chains originate from one sample sequenced in a study of blood T cell repertoires in COVID-19. Clones were read by immunoSEQ multiplex PCR, and TCRdb kept only the in-frame ones, dropping some. Of 250,000 to 300,000 clones listed, approximately 93% are singletons. The source material was peripheral blood. The source of these receptors is a woman in her twenties or thirties with COVID-19, enrolled during active disease.

J is TRBJ1-2 and V is TRBV6-5; no clear D. The CDR3 length is 12 residues. V lost 8 bases to trimming and J lost 3 bases, with 10 bases between them. Germline V gene lookup returns CDR1 MNHEY and CDR2 SVGAGI. The CDR3 region has the DNA TGTGCCAGCTCAGTGGCAGACTATGGCTACACCTTC. As protein: CASSVADYGYTF.

The chain has TRBV19 and TRBJ2-7, with TRBD1 identical over 7 bases. Trimming cost V 6 bases and J 5 bases; bases outside gene matches: 4. The germline CDR1 and CDR2 sequences are LNHDA and SQIVND (reference sequence). The CDR3 is 12 residues long. The CDR3 coding sequence is TGTGCCAGTAGGTCGACAGGGAACGAGCAGTACTTC. Its translation: CASRSTGNEQYF.

The chain carries TRBV7-3 and TRBJ2-3, with TRBD1 matching over 7 bases. Germline V lookup: CDR1 SGHTA, CDR2 FQGTGA. Trimming at V came to 5 bases and at J to 9 bases, leaving 8 bases not matched to a gene. CDR3 length: 13 amino acids. CDR3 in DNA: TGTGCCAGCAGCCAAGTATTACAGGGGACGCAGTATTTT. Translating gives CASSQVLQGTQYF. The complete variable domain, with remaining parts taken from reference TRBV7-3 and TRBJ2-3, reads GAGVSQTPSNKVTEKGKYVELRCDPISGHTALYWYRQSLGQGPEFLIYFQGTGAADDSGLPNDRFFAVRPEGSVSTLKIQRTERGDSAVYLCASSQVLQGTQYFGPGTRLTVL.

The V and J genes are TRBV1 and TRBJ2-1; the table names TRBD2, a call not compared with the DNA. TRBV1 represents a pseudogene. The CDR3 extends over 20 amino acids. The CDR3 loop reads CTSSQDFFEPSGRSYNEQFF. The CDR3 DNA sequence: TGCACCAGCAGCCAAGATTTTTTCGAACCTAGCGGGAGGTCCTACAATGAGCAGTTCTTC.

This clone showed up just once. The chain combines TRBV6-5 with TRBJ2-1; 10 bases line up with TRBD2. V lost 2 bases and J lost 10; bases outside the gene matches: 8. CDR1 and CDR2 (germline): MNHEY, SVGAGI. The CDR3 extends over 15 amino acids. As DNA, the CDR3 is TGTGCCAGCAGTTACACCCTAGCGGGAGCTTGGGAGCAGTTCTTC. Its protein is CASSYTLAGAWEQFF.

Of note for this clone: Within the sample, other DNA sequences also encode this same CDR3. The V and J genes are TRBV19 and TRBJ2-7; 7 positions agree with TRBD1. The germline V gene has CDR1 LNHDA and CDR2 SQIVND (reference sequence). The J segment lost 3 bases and the V segment lost 3 bases, leaving 2 bases of the junction unmatched. The CDR3 extends over 13 amino acids. The CDR3 sequence is CASSIAGGYEQYF. DNA of the CDR3: TGTGCCAGTAGTATCGCAGGGGGCTACGAGCAGTACTTC.

This sequence joins TRBV4-1 and TRBJ2-5; no reliable D call. CDR3 length: 12 residues. Deletions cut 0 bases from V and 6 bases from J, with 5 bases between. Looked up from germline, CDR1 is MGHRA and CDR2 is YSYEKL. CDR3 nucleotides: TGCGCCAGCAGCCAAGATGGCAAGACCCAGTACTTC. Translated: CASSQDGKTQYF.

In this sample, this clone turned up many times. CDR3 region: CASRHPSSYEQYF. The DNA of the CDR3 is TGTGCCAGCAGGCACCCGAGCTCCTACGAGCAGTACTTC. The V and J genes are TRBV28 and TRBJ2-7, with unresolved D. Germline V gene lookup returns CDR1 MDHEN and CDR2 SYDVKM. CDR3 length: 13 residues. Trimming pared 6 bases from V and 0 bases from J, leaving 9 bases between.

V is TRBV19 and J is TRBJ2-1; 11 bases agree with TRBD2. CDR1 LNHDA and CDR2 SQIVND come from the germline V gene (reference sequence). J lost 7 bases, V lost 6 bases, and 8 bases had no gene match. The CDR3 has 15 residues. Here the CDR3 reads CASSRSSGGLNEQFF. CDR3 nucleotide sequence: TGTGCCAGTAGCCGATCTAGCGGGGGGCTAAATGAGCAGTTCTTC. Looking up the rest from reference TRBV19 and TRBJ2-1 gives the full variable domain: DGGITQSPKYLFRKEGQNVTLSCEQNLNHDAMYWYRQDPGQGLRLIYYSQIVNDFQKGDIAEGYSVSREKKESFPLTVTSAQKNPTAFYLCASSRSSGGLNEQFFGPGTRLTVL.

This clone was counted once. This sequence joins TRBV28 and TRBJ1-1; 9 bases are a match to TRBD1. This CDR3 spans 14 amino acids. Germline V CDR1 and CDR2: MDHEN, SYDVKM. The ends lost 1 base at V and 10 bases at J; junction bases unmatched: 7. CDR3 sequence: CASSLSQDRGRAFF. The CDR3 DNA follows: TGTGCCAGCAGTTTATCCCAGGACAGGGGAAGAGCTTTCTTT.

The genes are TRBV5-1 and TRBJ2-1; 9 nucleotides line up with TRBD1. With 6 bases clipped from V and 8 bases from J, the junction kept 6 bases outside the gene matches. Germline CDR1 is SGHRS and CDR2 is YFSETQ. The CDR3 runs to 13 residues. Here the CDR3 DNA reads TGCGCCAGCACCGTACAGGGGGCGGATGAGCAGTTCTTC. Translation: CASTVQGADEQFF.

The chain joins TRBV15 to TRBJ1-2, with TRBD1 matching over 9 bases. J was trimmed by 8 bases and V by 0 bases; bases with no gene match: 4. The CDR3 has 14 amino acids. In germline, CDR1 is LNHNV, CDR2 YYDKDF (reference sequence). Here the CDR3 DNA reads TGTGCCACCAGCAGAGAAGGGACAGGGTACGGCTACACCTTC. Residues: CATSREGTGYGYTF.

In this sample, this clone turned up once. V is TRBV25-1 and J is TRBJ2-7, with 8 bases fitting TRBD1. Germline trimming cut 4 bases from V and 1 base from J; bases unmatched to any gene: 12. CDR3 length: 17 residues. Looked up from germline, CDR1 is MGHDK and CDR2 is SYGVNS. The CDR3 is CASSVSLDGQGSYEQYF. CDR3 DNA sequence: TGTGCCAGCAGTGTTTCTTTAGATGGACAGGGTTCCTACGAGCAGTACTTC.

The J gene is TRBJ2-7, the V gene TRBV4-1, with TRBD2 matching over 9 bases. The V segment lost 0 bases and the J segment 3 bases; nucleotides outside the gene matches: 6. Germline CDR1 is MGHRA and CDR2 is YSYEKL. The CDR3 has 16 amino acids. In DNA, the CDR3 is TGCGCCAGCAGCCAAGAACCTAGCGGGACCTACTACGAGCAGTACTTC. Translation gives CASSQEPSGTYYEQYF.

The rearrangement uses TRBV6-5 and TRBJ1-5, with 7 bases aligning to TRBD1. After removal of 5 bases from V and 6 bases from J, the junction contained 7 bases not matched to a gene. This CDR3 is 14 amino acids long. Germline CDR1 reads MNHEY; CDR2 reads SVGAGI. This CDR3 reads CASSHDRVGQPQHF. The CDR3 DNA reads TGTGCCAGCAGTCATGACAGGGTAGGTCAGCCCCAGCATTTT.

The CDR3 loop is CASSQPLGREGTDTQYF. The CDR3 nucleotides are TGTGCCAGCAGCCAACCCCTCGGGCGGGAGGGCACAGATACGCAGTATTTT. The V gene is TRBV3-1 (or the pseudogene TRBV3-2), the J gene TRBJ2-3; 8 bases match TRBD2. Germline values: CDR1 LGHDT, CDR2 YNNKEL (reference sequence). The ends lost 2 bases at V and 1 base at J; junction bases unmatched: 8. The CDR3 consists of 17 residues.

The CDR3 sequence is CASSHYTGELFF. CDR3 nucleotide sequence: TGTGCCAGCAGCCATTACACCGGGGAGCTGTTTTTT. The rearrangement joins TRBV5-4 to TRBJ2-2; no reliable D call. Germline V gives CDR1 SGHNT, CDR2 YYREEE (reference sequence). V was shortened by 4 bases and J by 3 bases, with 4 bases between the two germline ends. The CDR3 is 12 amino acids. The full variable domain, completed using reference TRBV5-4 and TRBJ2-2, is ETGVTQSPTHLIKTRGQQVTLRCSSQSGHNTVSWYQQALGQGPQFIFQYYREEENGRGNFPPRFSGLQFPNYSSELNVNALELDDSALYLCASSHYTGELFFGEGSRLTVL.

The chain has TRBV12-3 or TRBV12-4 and TRBJ2-1; the D is unclear. V lost 5 bases and J 5 bases, leaving 7 bases between the germline ends. The CDR3 consists of 12 residues. CDR3 loop: CASSPTNNEQFF. The CDR3 DNA follows: TGTGCCAGCAGTCCTACTAACAATGAGCAGTTCTTC.

CDR3 nucleotides: TGTGCCAGCAGCCAAGAAGGAGGGAGCCAGCCCCAGCATTTT. This codes for CASSQEGGSQPQHF. J is TRBJ1-5 and V is TRBV3-1 (or the pseudogene TRBV3-2); no clear D. Germline V lookup: CDR1 LGHDT, CDR2 YNNKEL (reference sequence). Between the trimmed V and J ends, which lost 0 bases and 7 bases, there was a span of 10 bases. The length of the CDR3 is 14 residues.

The V gene is TRBV10-3, the J gene TRBJ1-5; D unresolved. The V and J ends lost 7 bases and 2 bases respectively, with 9 bases between them. Germline V lookup: CDR1 ENHRY, CDR2 SYGVKD. CDR3 length equals 13 residues. This CDR3 reads CAIKEEGNQPQHF. CDR3 DNA: TGTGCCATCAAAGAGGAGGGCAATCAGCCCCAGCATTTT.

This sequence joins TRBV2 and TRBJ1-1, with 11 bases lining up with TRBD1. The germline V gene encodes CDR1 SNHLY and CDR2 FYNNEI. The length of the CDR3 is 15 residues. V lost 3 bases to trimming and J lost 7 bases; unmatched junction nucleotides: 7. The CDR3 nucleotides read TGTGCCAGCAGTGACGAGGACAGGGGGCCGGTTGAAGCTTTCTTT. Translated, it gives CASSDEDRGPVEAFF.

The rearrangement uses TRBV9 and TRBJ1-1; D gene uncertain. V lost 3 bases and J 0 bases, leaving 6 bases between the germline ends. From germline, CDR1 is SGDLS and CDR2 YYNGEE. This CDR3 spans 13 amino acids. The CDR3 DNA reads TGTGCCAGCAGCGCAGACATGAACACTGAAGCTTTCTTT. It codes for CASSADMNTEAFF.